One and the same sample provided the 14 T cell receptor beta chains below, sequenced in a study of cytomegalovirus exposure and HLA in healthy donors. The PCR employed 60 Vbeta primers together with 13 Jbeta primers. Using immunoSEQ multiplex PCR, the repertoire was profiled, and TCRdb retains in-frame clones only, with some absent. This sample has approximately 130,000 clones, with more than 80% found just once. The sequencing input was PBMCs. These receptors all stem from a woman aged 25-40 years in good health and CMV-seropositive.

The V gene is TRBV7-6, the J gene TRBJ2-5; perhaps TRBD1 as D (6 bases). This CDR3 is 13 amino acids long. From germline, CDR1 is SGHVS and CDR2 FNYEAQ. With 7 bases removed from V and 3 bases from J, the gap between germline ends came to 12 bases. CDR3 nucleotide sequence: TGTGCCAGCAACGAGAACAGGGAAGAGACCCAGTACTTC. It encodes CASNENREETQYF.

The chain is built from TRBV2 and TRBJ2-7; D is perhaps TRBD1 (6 bases). Germline V gives CDR1 SNHLY, CDR2 FYNNEI. V lost 6 bases, J lost 0 bases, and 12 bases lay in between. This CDR3 region has 14 residues. The CDR3 spells CASRNRDNSYEQYF. The CDR3 DNA reads TGTGCCAGCAGAAACCGGGACAACTCCTACGAGCAGTACTTC.

CDR3 coding DNA: TGTGCCAGCAGTGAAGCGCTGGGGCAGATTGGAACCCAGTACTTC. It encodes CASSEALGQIGTQYF. J is TRBJ2-5 and V is TRBV6-1, with D perhaps TRBD1 (5 bases). V dropped 0 bases and J dropped 8 bases, with 16 bases sitting between them. This CDR3 contains 15 residues. Germline CDR1 MNHNS, CDR2 SASEGT.

The chain uses TRBV9 and TRBJ1-2; 9 bases match TRBD1. This CDR3 is 13 amino acids long. Trimming took 4 bases from V and 8 from J; bases not matched to a gene: 6. From germline, CDR1 is SGDLS and CDR2 YYNGEE. The CDR3 nucleotides are TGTGCCAGCAGCTTCGACAGGGGGGACGGCTACACCTTC. It translates to CASSFDRGDGYTF.

The chain has TRBV2 and TRBJ2-1, with D possibly being TRBD2 (5 bases). Germline V CDR1 and CDR2: SNHLY, FYNNEI. The length of the CDR3 is 11 residues. Trimming left V 7 bases short and J 9 bases short, with 10 bases between. CDR3 amino acids: CASKEEAEQFF. The CDR3 region has the DNA TGTGCCAGCAAGGAGGAGGCTGAGCAGTTCTTC.

The rearrangement uses TRBV30 and TRBJ1-1; D is perhaps TRBD1 (5 bases). The CDR3 covers 14 residues. Germline CDR1 is GTSNPN and CDR2 is SVGIG (reference sequence). The V end lost 4 bases, the J end lost 1 base, and 13 bases lay between the germline ends. The CDR3 sequence: CAWNPGPPNTEAFF. The CDR3 nucleotides read TGTGCCTGGAATCCAGGGCCACCGAACACTGAAGCTTTCTTT.

In its sample, this clone was seen a few times. The chain recombines TRBV7-9 with TRBJ2-2; 7 bases fit TRBD1. J gave up 0 bases and V 4 bases, and 11 bases lay outside the gene matches. CDR1 is SEHNR, CDR2 FQNEAQ, per germline (reference sequence). The CDR3 consists of 18 residues. The DNA for the CDR3 is TGTGCCAGCAGCTACCGGGACAGCCTTACTGCGAACACCGGGGAGCTGTTTTTT. This gives the protein CASSYRDSLTANTGELFF.

The chain combines TRBV4-1 with TRBJ1-5, with 11 bases that match TRBD1. CDR1 is MGHRA and CDR2 is YSYEKL in the germline V gene. This CDR3 has 15 amino acids. V lost 4 bases, J lost 5 bases, and 4 bases stayed unmatched. CDR3 DNA sequence: TGCGCCAGCAGCCGATGGACAGGGGGCGATCAGCCCCAGCATTTT. Translating gives CASSRWTGGDQPQHF.

This chain connects TRBV5-1 to TRBJ1-3; D remains unclear. Germline lookup yields CDR1 SGHRS and CDR2 YFSETQ. The CDR3 loop spans 16 amino acids. V was shortened by 0 bases and J by 4 bases, with 14 bases between the two germline ends. The CDR3 sequence: CASSLAGPRWGNTIYF. The CDR3 DNA reads TGCGCCAGCAGCTTGGCCGGTCCTAGGTGGGGAAACACCATATATTTT. Filled out from reference TRBV5-1 and TRBJ1-3, the complete variable domain reads KAGVTQTPRYLIKTRGQQVTLSCSPISGHRSVSWYQQTPGQGLQFLFEYFSETQRNKGNFPGRFSGRQFSNSRSEMNVSTLELGDSALYLCASSLAGPRWGNTIYFGEGSWLTVV.

The chain employs TRBV5-1 and TRBJ1-1; 9 nucleotides line up with TRBD1. CDR3 length equals 14 residues. Looked up from germline, CDR1 is SGHRS and CDR2 is YFSETQ. Trimming removed 3 bases from V and 5 bases from J; junction bases left unmatched: 5. CDR3 nucleotide sequence: TGCGCCAGCAGCTGGGACAGGGAAGGTACTGAAGCTTTCTTT. The encoded protein is CASSWDREGTEAFF.

J is TRBJ1-4 and V is TRBV6-5; TRBD1 matches at 8 bases. Trimming took 6 bases from V and 7 from J; bases not matched to a gene: 7. Looked up from germline, CDR1 is MNHEY and CDR2 is SVGAGI. The CDR3 extends over 14 amino acids. CDR3 loop: CASSQDRAREKLFF. Written as DNA, the CDR3 is TGTGCCAGCAGCCAGGACAGGGCCCGTGAAAAACTGTTTTTT.

This sequence joins TRBV4-2 and TRBJ2-3; 14 nucleotides align to TRBD2. From germline, CDR1 is LGHNA and CDR2 YNFKEQ. V lost 2 bases, J lost 5 bases, and 6 bases stayed unmatched. This CDR3 is built from 17 residues. Here the CDR3 DNA reads TGTGCCAGCAGCCAACGACTAGCGGGAGGGCCGGTAGATACGCAGTATTTT. It is translated as CASSQRLAGGPVDTQYF.

This chain links TRBV11-1 with TRBJ2-1, with D possibly being TRBD1 (5 bases). This CDR3 contains 15 residues. V lost 3 bases, J lost 8 bases, and 17 bases lay in between. Germline assignment: CDR1 SGHAT and CDR2 FQDESV (reference sequence). CDR3 bases: TGTGCCAGCAGCTTGTCAGGGTCGGGCAGGTATGAGCAGTTCTTC. Translated, it gives CASSLSGSGRYEQFF.

The chain couples TRBV5-6 to TRBJ1-6, with a tentative D call TRBD1 (6 bases). Trimming stripped 0 bases from V and 13 bases from J, with 14 bases between. Germline V gene sequence: CDR1 SGHDT, CDR2 YYEEEE. This CDR3 has 14 residues. The CDR3 bases are TGTGCCAGCAGCTTGGGGACAGCCAGTCCCCCCCTCCACTTT. This gives the protein CASSLGTASPPLHF.